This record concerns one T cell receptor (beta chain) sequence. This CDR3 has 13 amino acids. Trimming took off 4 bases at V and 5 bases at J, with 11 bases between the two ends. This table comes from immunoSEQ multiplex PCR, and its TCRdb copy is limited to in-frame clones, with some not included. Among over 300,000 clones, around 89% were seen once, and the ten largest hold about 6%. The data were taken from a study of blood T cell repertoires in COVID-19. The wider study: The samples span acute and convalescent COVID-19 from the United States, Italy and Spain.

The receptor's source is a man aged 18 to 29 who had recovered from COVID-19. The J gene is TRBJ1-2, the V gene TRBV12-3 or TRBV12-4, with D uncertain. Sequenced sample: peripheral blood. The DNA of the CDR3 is TGTGCCAGCAGTTCAAACAGATTGTATGGCTACACCTTC. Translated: CASSSNRLYGYTF.